This is a list of T cell receptor beta chains from one sample in a study of T-cell reconstitution after alpha-beta-depleted transplantation in children. Each CDR3 protein gets one entry after TCRdb re-called the PCR reads with MiXCR. This table holds a few hundred thousand distinct CDR3 sequences, roughly 13% found once. The starting material was PBMCs, mostly from graft donor cells, obtained 360 days after TCRalphabeta/CD19-depleted stem cell transplant. Receptor source: a male patient younger than 18 who had a stem cell transplant for acute myeloid leukemia, so the T cells may come from the graft donor. The conserved cysteine and the conserved F or W are not part of the CDR3 here. D genes are given only for firm matches.

D gene: NA
V gene: TRBV9
CDR3 protein: ASSVGSPGANVLT

D gene: TRBD2
V gene: TRBV7-9
CDR3 protein: ASSLVREGYYEQY

D gene: NA
V gene: TRBV5-1
CDR3 protein: ASSLEGPSSYNSPLH

D gene: NA
V gene: TRBV5-1
CDR3 protein: VSSGGQISSYNEQF

D gene: TRBD2
V gene: TRBV18
CDR3 protein: ASSTSTIANTGELF

D gene: NA
V gene: TRBV28
CDR3 protein: ASSLNGLEAF

D gene: NA
V gene: TRBV28
CDR3 protein: ASSLPRGPETQY

D gene: NA
V gene: TRBV5-5
CDR3 protein: ASKTGTLSSYEQY

D gene: NA
V gene: TRBV5-1
CDR3 protein: ASSLDRIQETQY

D gene: TRBD2
V gene: TRBV11-2
CDR3 protein: ASSTNRLAGIAGELF

D gene: NA
V gene: TRBV29-1
CDR3 protein: SASQGWNTEAF

D gene: NA
V gene: TRBV5-1
CDR3 protein: ASSPQVNTGELF

D gene: NA
V gene: TRBV20-1
CDR3 protein: SANPLGAKNIQY

D gene: TRBD1
V gene: TRBV12-3/TRBV12-4
CDR3 protein: ASSLPGQGNYGYT

D gene: NA
V gene: TRBV20-1
CDR3 protein: SAPGAGTYEQY

D gene: TRBD2
V gene: TRBV11-3
CDR3 protein: ASSLGPAGGNDNEQF

D gene: TRBD1
V gene: TRBV10-3
CDR3 protein: AISGDGQGEETQY

D gene: NA
V gene: TRBV19
CDR3 protein: ASMGYPEAF

D gene: TRBD2
V gene: TRBV9
CDR3 protein: ASSVGTSGSYEQY

D gene: NA
V gene: TRBV10-3
CDR3 protein: AISTRQPSYEQY

D gene: NA
V gene: TRBV4-2
CDR3 protein: ASSQDGPQINEQF

D gene: NA
V gene: TRBV29-1
CDR3 protein: SVGQSEKLF

D gene: TRBD1
V gene: TRBV7-9
CDR3 protein: ASSSKPDRGGLEQY

D gene: TRBD2
V gene: TRBV7-2
CDR3 protein: ASKRGLARNEQF

D gene: NA
V gene: TRBV30
CDR3 protein: AWAGQPQETQY

D gene: NA
V gene: TRBV28
CDR3 protein: ASNLAGGGEQY

D gene: NA
V gene: TRBV20-1
CDR3 protein: SASAGTLTDTQY

D gene: NA
V gene: TRBV28
CDR3 protein: ASREQTPADYEQY

D gene: TRBD2
V gene: TRBV5-1
CDR3 protein: ARQNPRGGQETQY

D gene: TRBD1
V gene: TRBV24-1
CDR3 protein: ATSDLFGYDRGRAKNIQY

D gene: NA
V gene: TRBV6-5
CDR3 protein: ASRRISSYEQY

D gene: NA
V gene: TRBV6-5
CDR3 protein: ASSYSRGTNTEAF

D gene: NA
V gene: TRBV6-5
CDR3 protein: ASSYLSESSSYNEQF

D gene: NA
V gene: TRBV7-6
CDR3 protein: ASSLEVGSYEQY

D gene: TRBD1
V gene: TRBV29-1
CDR3 protein: SVELYTGTGVETQY

D gene: NA
V gene: TRBV7-2
CDR3 protein: ASSLPGITYEQY

D gene: NA
V gene: TRBV7-9
CDR3 protein: ASSLVSADEQY

D gene: TRBD1
V gene: TRBV7-2
CDR3 protein: ASMTGAVGELF

D gene: NA
V gene: TRBV6-2/TRBV6-3
CDR3 protein: ASSYSNGRVGRYNEQF

D gene: NA
V gene: TRBV10-3
CDR3 protein: AISEGGASGRTQETQY

D gene: NA
V gene: TRBV28
CDR3 protein: ASLVNTEAF